Listed below are T cell receptor beta chains from one sample, sequenced in a study of T cell responses to AZD1222 COVID-19 vaccine. The protocol was immunoSEQ multiplex PCR, while the TCRdb copy is restricted to in-frame clones and leaves out a portion. In the table there are about 66,000 clones, about 88% of which are singletons. Source: peripheral blood, taken on day 0 of AZD1222 vaccination. The receptors were sampled from an adult in good health. CDR3s include the opening cysteine and the closing phenylalanine or tryptophan. The D gene is left open where the match is weak. Part of the rows lack a size; the others show once, few, many or a class for expanded clones.

j_gene	abundance	d_gene	v_gene	CDR3aa	CDR3nt
TRBJ1-1	-	-	TRBV11-2	CASSLDRVGYTEAFF	TGTGCCAGCAGCTTAGACAGGGTTGGATACACTGAAGCTTTCTTT
TRBJ2-5	-	-	TRBV28	CASSPVSLEGETQYF	TGTGCCAGCAGTCCCGTAAGCTTGGAGGGGGAGACCCAGTACTTC
TRBJ2-7	-	-	TRBV28	CASSSLSPYEQYF	TGTGCCAGCAGTTCATTAAGTCCCTACGAGCAGTACTTC
TRBJ2-7	-	-	TRBV6-5	CASSRLGRATYEQYF	TGTGCCAGCAGTCGTTTGGGACGGGCAACCTACGAGCAGTACTTC
TRBJ2-5	-	TRBD1	TRBV29-1	CSVEGDRPRGTQYF	TGCAGCGTTGAGGGGGACAGGCCCCGGGGGACCCAGTACTTC
TRBJ1-4	-	-	TRBV5-6	CASSLIGEKLFF	TGTGCCAGCAGCTTAATTGGGGAAAAACTGTTTTTT
TRBJ1-4	few	-	TRBV28	CASSLPVGRANEKLFF	TGTGCCAGCAGTTTGCCGGTTGGGAGGGCTAATGAAAAACTGTTTTTT
TRBJ1-2	-	-	TRBV2	CASKPEYYGYTF	TGTGCCAGCAAGCCGGAGTACTATGGCTACACCTTC
TRBJ2-3	-	TRBD2	TRBV5-4	CASSWDYADTQYF	TGTGCCAGCAGCTGGGACTATGCAGATACGCAGTATTTT
TRBJ1-1	-	TRBD1	TRBV2	CASEWDRGNTEAFF	TGTGCCAGCGAATGGGACAGGGGGAACACTGAAGCTTTCTTT
TRBJ2-2	-	-	TRBV12-3/TRBV12-4	CASSSQTSGELFF	TGTGCCAGCAGTTCGCAGACTAGCGGGGAGCTGTTTTTT
TRBJ2-5	-	-	TRBV6-6	CASSYRSVETQYF	TGTGCCAGCAGTTACCGTAGTGTAGAGACCCAGTACTTC
TRBJ1-1	-	-	TRBV6-6	CASSYEGREYTEAFF	TGTGCCAGCAGTTACGAGGGCAGGGAATACACTGAAGCTTTCTTT
TRBJ2-7	-	TRBD2	TRBV18	CASSGLGLTSGGYEQYF	TGTGCCAGCTCCGGATTGGGGCTGACTAGCGGGGGCTACGAGCAGTACTTC
TRBJ2-7	-	-	TRBV6-6	CASSYGASSYEQYF	TGTGCCAGCAGTTACGGGGCAAGCTCCTACGAGCAGTACTTC
TRBJ2-6	-	-	TRBV6-2/TRBV6-3	CASSFRNSGANVLTF	TGTGCCAGCAGTTTCCGGAACTCTGGGGCCAACGTCCTGACTTTC
TRBJ2-2	-	-	TRBV7-2	CASTAEYTGELFF	TGTGCCAGCACCGCCGAATACACCGGGGAGCTGTTTTTT
TRBJ1-4	-	-	TRBV28	CASSLVFQTGATNEKLFF	TGTGCCAGCAGTTTAGTTTTCCAGACAGGAGCAACTAATGAAAAACTGTTTTTT
TRBJ2-1	-	-	TRBV11-3	CASSLESGLNEQFF	TGTGCCAGCAGCTTAGAATCCGGCCTCAATGAGCAGTTCTTC
TRBJ1-1	-	TRBD1	TRBV6-5	CASSYSTGHRGTEAFF	TGTGCCAGCAGTTACTCGACCGGGCACAGGGGCACTGAAGCTTTCTTT
TRBJ2-7	-	TRBD1	TRBV19	CASSRQGSKYEQYF	TGTGCCAGTAGTCGACAGGGCTCCAAGTACGAGCAGTACTTC
TRBJ2-6	-	-	TRBV7-6	CASSLDSGANVLTF	TGTGCCAGCAGCTTAGATAGCGGGGCCAACGTCCTGACTTTC
TRBJ2-2	-	-	TRBV27	CASSPGRGTGELFF	TGTGCCAGCAGTCCAGGGCGAGGCACCGGGGAGCTGTTTTTT
TRBJ2-5	-	-	TRBV27	CASSLYDTQETQYF	TGTGCCAGCAGTTTATACGACACCCAAGAGACCCAGTACTTC
TRBJ1-2	once	TRBD1	TRBV9	CASSAGDRGAGYTF	TGTGCCAGCAGCGCGGGGGACAGGGGAGCTGGCTACACCTTC
TRBJ1-5	-	-	TRBV5-1	CASSLDSGGNQPQHF	TGCGCCAGCAGCTTGGACAGCGGGGGGAATCAGCCCCAGCATTTT
TRBJ2-5	-	-	TRBV12-3/TRBV12-4	CASSVGVRETQYF	TGTGCCAGCTCTGTAGGGGTGCGAGAGACCCAGTACTTC
TRBJ1-4	-	TRBD1	TRBV4-1	CASSQDGTGLWEKLFF	TGCGCCAGCAGCCAAGACGGGACAGGTCTATGGGAAAAACTGTTTTTT
TRBJ1-6	few	-	TRBV27	CASSPPGWRDSPLHF	TGTGCCAGCAGTCCTCCGGGATGGCGGGATTCACCCCTCCACTTT
TRBJ2-5	-	-	TRBV5-6	CASSFLSGEETQYF	TGTGCCAGCAGCTTCCTATCGGGGGAGGAGACCCAGTACTTC
TRBJ1-1	few	-	TRBV7-3	CASSLGQMNTEAFF	TGTGCCAGCAGCCTTGGACAGATGAACACTGAAGCTTTCTTT
TRBJ1-5	-	-	TRBV7-6	CASSPRVGGSNQPQHF	TGTGCCAGCAGCCCTCGAGTTGGGGGAAGCAATCAGCCCCAGCATTTT
TRBJ2-7	-	-	TRBV19	CASSSGGYEQYF	TGTGCCAGTAGTTCGGGCGGCTACGAGCAGTACTTC
TRBJ2-3	-	TRBD2	TRBV6-5	CATGAGAQHTDTQYF	TGTGCCACCGGGGCGGGAGCGCAACACACAGATACGCAGTATTTT
TRBJ2-1	-	-	TRBV5-1	CASSLGQFYYNEQFF	TGCGCCAGCAGCTTGGGACAGTTTTATTACAATGAGCAGTTCTTC
TRBJ2-3	-	TRBD1	TRBV11-2	CASSLDRTTDTQYF	TGTGCCAGCAGCTTGGACAGGACCACAGATACGCAGTATTTT
TRBJ1-6	-	-	TRBV5-1	CASSLGQSDNSPLHF	TGCGCCAGCAGCTTAGGACAGTCTGATAATTCACCCCTCCACTTT
TRBJ2-3	-	-	TRBV11-2	CASSYGDTQYF	TGTGCCAGCAGCTATGGAGATACGCAGTATTTT
TRBJ2-6	-	-	TRBV27	CASSLLTGLGANVLTF	TGTGCCAGCAGTTTACTAACAGGTCTTGGGGCCAACGTCCTGACTTTC
TRBJ1-1	-	-	TRBV4-3	CASSQDRDTEAFF	TGCGCCAGCAGCCAAGACAGGGACACTGAAGCTTTCTTT
TRBJ1-1	-	TRBD1	TRBV2	CASRGQLLMNTEAFF	TGTGCCAGCAGGGGACAGCTCCTAATGAACACTGAAGCTTTCTTT
TRBJ1-4	-	TRBD1	TRBV7-9	CASSPWDRGDEKLFF	TGTGCCAGCAGCCCCTGGGACAGGGGGGATGAAAAACTGTTTTTT
TRBJ1-3	-	-	TRBV4-2	CASSQDLGGLSGNTIYF	TGTGCCAGCAGCCAAGATTTGGGCGGTCTCTCTGGAAACACCATATATTTT
TRBJ2-7	-	-	TRBV3-1/TRBV3-2	CASSQELQGNEQYF	TGTGCCAGCAGCCAAGAATTACAGGGAAACGAGCAGTACTTC
TRBJ1-3	-	-	TRBV20-1	CSAIDRRYSGNTIYF	TGCAGTGCTATTGACAGACGCTACTCTGGAAACACCATATATTTT
TRBJ2-1	-	TRBD2	TRBV24-1	CATSDSSRLAGENEQFF	TGTGCCACCAGTGATTCCTCTCGACTAGCGGGAGAAAATGAGCAGTTCTTC
TRBJ2-7	few	-	TRBV6-5	CASSFRRENSYEQYF	TGTGCCAGCAGTTTTCGACGGGAAAACTCCTACGAGCAGTACTTC
TRBJ1-2	once	TRBD1	TRBV27	CASSLFPPGQGAYYGYTF	TGTGCCAGCAGTTTATTCCCCCCGGGACAGGGTGCATACTATGGCTACACCTTC
TRBJ1-1	-	-	TRBV18	CASSPDGGPFTEAFF	TGTGCCAGCTCACCAGATGGGGGACCCTTCACTGAAGCTTTCTTT